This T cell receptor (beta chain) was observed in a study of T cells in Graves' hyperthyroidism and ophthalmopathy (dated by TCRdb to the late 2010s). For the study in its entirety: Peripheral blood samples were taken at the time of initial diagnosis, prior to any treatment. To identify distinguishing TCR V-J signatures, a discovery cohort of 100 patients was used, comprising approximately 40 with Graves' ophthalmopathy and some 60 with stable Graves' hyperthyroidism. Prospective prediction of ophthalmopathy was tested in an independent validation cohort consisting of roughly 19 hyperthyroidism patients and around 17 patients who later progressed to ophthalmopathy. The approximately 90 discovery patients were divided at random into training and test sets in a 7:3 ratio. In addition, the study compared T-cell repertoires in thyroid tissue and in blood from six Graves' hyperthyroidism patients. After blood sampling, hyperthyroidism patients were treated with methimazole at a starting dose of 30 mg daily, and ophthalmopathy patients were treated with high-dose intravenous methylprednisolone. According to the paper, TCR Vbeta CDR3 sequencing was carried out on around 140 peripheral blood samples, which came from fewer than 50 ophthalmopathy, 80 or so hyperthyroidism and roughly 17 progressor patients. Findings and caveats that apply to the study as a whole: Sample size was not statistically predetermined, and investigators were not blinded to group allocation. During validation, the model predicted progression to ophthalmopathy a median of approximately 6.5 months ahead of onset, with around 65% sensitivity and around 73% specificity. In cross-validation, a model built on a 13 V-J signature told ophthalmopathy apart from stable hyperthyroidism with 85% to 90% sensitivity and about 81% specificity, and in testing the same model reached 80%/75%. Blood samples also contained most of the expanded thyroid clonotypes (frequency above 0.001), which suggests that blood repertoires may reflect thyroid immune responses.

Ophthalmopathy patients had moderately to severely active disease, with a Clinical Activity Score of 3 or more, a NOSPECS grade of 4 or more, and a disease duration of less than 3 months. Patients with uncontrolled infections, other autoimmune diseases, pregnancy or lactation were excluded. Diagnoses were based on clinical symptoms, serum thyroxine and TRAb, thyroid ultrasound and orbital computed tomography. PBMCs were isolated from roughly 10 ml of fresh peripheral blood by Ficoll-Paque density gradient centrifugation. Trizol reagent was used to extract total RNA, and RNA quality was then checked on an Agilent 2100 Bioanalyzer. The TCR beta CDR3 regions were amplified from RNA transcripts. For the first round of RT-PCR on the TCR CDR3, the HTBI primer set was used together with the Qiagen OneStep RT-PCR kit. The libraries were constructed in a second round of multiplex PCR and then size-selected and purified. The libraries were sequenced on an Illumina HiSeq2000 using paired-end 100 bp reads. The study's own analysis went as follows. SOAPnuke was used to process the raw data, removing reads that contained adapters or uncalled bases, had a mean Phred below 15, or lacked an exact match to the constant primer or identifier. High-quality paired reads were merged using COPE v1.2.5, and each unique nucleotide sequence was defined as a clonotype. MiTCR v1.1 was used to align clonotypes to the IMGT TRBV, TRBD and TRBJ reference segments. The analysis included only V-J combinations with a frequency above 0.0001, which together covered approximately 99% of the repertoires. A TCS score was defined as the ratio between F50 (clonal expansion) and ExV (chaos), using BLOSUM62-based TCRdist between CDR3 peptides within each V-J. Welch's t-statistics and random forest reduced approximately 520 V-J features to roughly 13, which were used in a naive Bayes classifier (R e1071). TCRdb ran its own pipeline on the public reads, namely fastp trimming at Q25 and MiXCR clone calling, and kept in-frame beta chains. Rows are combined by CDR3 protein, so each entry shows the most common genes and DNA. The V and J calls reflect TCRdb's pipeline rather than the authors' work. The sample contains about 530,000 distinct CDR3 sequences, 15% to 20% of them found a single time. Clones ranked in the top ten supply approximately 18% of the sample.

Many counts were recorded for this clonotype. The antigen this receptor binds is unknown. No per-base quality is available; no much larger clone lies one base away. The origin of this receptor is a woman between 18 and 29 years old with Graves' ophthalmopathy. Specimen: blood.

The CDR3 region has the sequence CASSEARQGGDTEAFF. The nucleotide sequence is given as TGTGCCAGCAGTGAAGCCCGACAGGGTGGGGACACTGAAGCTTTCTTT. The V and J segments used are TRBV2 and TRBJ1-1; 7 of the junction bases match TRBD1. From the germline V gene, CDR1 is SNHLY and CDR2 is FYNNEI. V trim: 0 bases; J trim: 3 bases; unmatched bases: 7. Counted from cysteine to phenylalanine, this CDR3 has 16 amino acids. The entry retains the CDR3 DNA only, 48 bases that are in frame from base 1.